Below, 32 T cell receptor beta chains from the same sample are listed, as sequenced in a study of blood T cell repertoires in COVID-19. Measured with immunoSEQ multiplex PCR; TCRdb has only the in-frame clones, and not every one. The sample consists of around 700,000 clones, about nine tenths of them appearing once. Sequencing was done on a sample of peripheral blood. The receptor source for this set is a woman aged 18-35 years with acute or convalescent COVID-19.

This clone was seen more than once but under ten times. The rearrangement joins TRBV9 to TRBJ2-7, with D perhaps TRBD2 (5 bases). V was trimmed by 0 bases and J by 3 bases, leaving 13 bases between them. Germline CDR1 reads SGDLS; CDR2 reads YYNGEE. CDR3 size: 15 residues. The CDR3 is CASSVGVAGIYEQYF. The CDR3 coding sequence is TGTGCCAGCAGCGTAGGAGTTGCCGGGATCTACGAGCAGTACTTC.

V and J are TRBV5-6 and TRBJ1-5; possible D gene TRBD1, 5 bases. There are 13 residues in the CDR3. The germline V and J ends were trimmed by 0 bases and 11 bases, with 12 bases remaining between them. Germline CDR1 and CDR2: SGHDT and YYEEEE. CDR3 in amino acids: CASSLAGGRAQHF. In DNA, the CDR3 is TGTGCCAGCAGCTTGGCCGGGGGAAGGGCCCAGCATTTT.

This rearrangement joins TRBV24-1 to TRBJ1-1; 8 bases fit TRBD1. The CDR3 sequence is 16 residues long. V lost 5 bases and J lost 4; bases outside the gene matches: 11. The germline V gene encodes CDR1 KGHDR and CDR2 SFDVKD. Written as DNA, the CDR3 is TGTGCCACCAGTGTCGCCGTAGGGACAGGAGTCACTGAAGCTTTCTTT. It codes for CATSVAVGTGVTEAFF.

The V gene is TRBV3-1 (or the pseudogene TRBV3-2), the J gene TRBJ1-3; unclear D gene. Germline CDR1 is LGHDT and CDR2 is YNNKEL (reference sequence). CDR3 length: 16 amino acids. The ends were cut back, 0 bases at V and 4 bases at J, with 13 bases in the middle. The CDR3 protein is CASSQDEGSEGNTIYF. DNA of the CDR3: TGTGCCAGCAGCCAAGATGAGGGCTCGGAGGGAAACACCATATATTTT.

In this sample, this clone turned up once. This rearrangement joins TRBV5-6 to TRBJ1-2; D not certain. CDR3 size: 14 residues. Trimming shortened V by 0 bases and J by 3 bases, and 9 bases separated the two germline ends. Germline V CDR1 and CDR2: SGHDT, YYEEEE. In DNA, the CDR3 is TGTGCCAGCAGCTTGGGTACAGCTCACTATGGCTACACCTTC. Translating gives CASSLGTAHYGYTF.

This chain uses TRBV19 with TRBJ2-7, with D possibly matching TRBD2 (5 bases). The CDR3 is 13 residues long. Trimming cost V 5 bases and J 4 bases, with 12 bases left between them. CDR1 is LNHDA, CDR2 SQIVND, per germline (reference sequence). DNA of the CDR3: TGTGCCAGTAGTCGGGCGGGTCCGTACGAGCAGTACTTC. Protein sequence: CASSRAGPYEQYF.

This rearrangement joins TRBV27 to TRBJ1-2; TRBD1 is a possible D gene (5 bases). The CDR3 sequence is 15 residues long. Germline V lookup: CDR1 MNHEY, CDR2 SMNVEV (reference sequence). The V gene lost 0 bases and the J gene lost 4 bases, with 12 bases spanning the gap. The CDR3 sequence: CASSLSGGNIYGYTF. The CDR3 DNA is TGTGCCAGCAGTTTATCGGGGGGGAACATCTATGGCTACACCTTC.

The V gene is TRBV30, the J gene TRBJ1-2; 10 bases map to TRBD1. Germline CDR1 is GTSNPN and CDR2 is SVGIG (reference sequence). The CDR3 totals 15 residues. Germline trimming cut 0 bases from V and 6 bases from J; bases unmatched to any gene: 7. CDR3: CAWSVDRGLKDGYTF. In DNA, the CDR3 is TGTGCCTGGAGTGTCGACAGGGGGCTTAAGGATGGCTACACCTTC.

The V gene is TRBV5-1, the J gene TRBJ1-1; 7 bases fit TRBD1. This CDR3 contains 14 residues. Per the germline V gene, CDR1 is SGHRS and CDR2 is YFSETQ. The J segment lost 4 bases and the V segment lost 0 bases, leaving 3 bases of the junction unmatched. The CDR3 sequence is CASSLETGFTEAFF. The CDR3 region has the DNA TGCGCCAGCAGCTTGGAGACAGGGTTCACTGAAGCTTTCTTT.

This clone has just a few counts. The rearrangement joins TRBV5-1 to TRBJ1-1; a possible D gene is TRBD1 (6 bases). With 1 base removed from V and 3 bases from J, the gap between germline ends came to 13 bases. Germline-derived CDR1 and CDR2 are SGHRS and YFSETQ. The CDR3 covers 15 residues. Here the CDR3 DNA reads TGCGCCAGCAGCTTGCGGCAGGGGAAAGACACTGAAGCTTTCTTT. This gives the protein CASSLRQGKDTEAFF.

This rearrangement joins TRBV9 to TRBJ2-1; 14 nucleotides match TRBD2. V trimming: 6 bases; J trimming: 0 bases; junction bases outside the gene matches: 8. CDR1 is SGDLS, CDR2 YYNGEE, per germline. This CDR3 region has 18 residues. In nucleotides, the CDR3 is TGTGCCAGCACCAGGGGACTAGCGGGGGCCCGCTCCTACAATGAGCAGTTCTTC. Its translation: CASTRGLAGARSYNEQFF.

CDR3 in DNA: TGCGCCAGCAGCGATGGGAGTCGGCAAGAGACCCAGTACTTC. Its translation: CASSDGSRQETQYF. The chain combines TRBV4-3 with TRBJ2-5; perhaps TRBD2 as D (5 bases). Germline V gene data show CDR1 as LGHNA and CDR2 as YSLEER. The CDR3 sequence is 14 residues long. V was pared by 5 bases and J by 2 bases, with 12 bases between.

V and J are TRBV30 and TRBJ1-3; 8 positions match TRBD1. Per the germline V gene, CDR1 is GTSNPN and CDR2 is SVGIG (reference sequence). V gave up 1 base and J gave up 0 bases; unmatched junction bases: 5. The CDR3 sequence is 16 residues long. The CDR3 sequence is CAWSGATGGSGNTIYF. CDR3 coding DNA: TGTGCCTGGAGTGGAGCTACAGGGGGCTCTGGAAACACCATATATTTT.

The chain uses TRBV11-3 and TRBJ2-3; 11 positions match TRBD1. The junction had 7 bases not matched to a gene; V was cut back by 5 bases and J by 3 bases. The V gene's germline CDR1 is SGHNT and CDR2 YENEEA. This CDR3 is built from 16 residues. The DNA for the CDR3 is TGTGCCAGCAGCCGAACCGGGACAGGGGGGACAGATACGCAGTATTTT. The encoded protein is CASSRTGTGGTDTQYF.

The CDR3 loop reads CASSFGPTGVNYTF. CDR3 DNA sequence: TGTGCCAGCAGCTTCGGGCCGACAGGGGTCAACTACACCTTC. The rearrangement links TRBV13 to TRBJ1-2, with 8 bases lining up with TRBD1. The CDR3 has 14 amino acids. The germline V gene has CDR1 PRHDT and CDR2 FYEKMQ (reference sequence). The V and J ends lost 3 bases and 10 bases, in that order; junction bases with no gene match: 10.

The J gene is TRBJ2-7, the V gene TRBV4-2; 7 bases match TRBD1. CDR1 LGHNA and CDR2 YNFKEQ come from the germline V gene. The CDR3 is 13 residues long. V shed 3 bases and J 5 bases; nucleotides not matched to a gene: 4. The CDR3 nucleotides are TGTGCCAGCAGCCATAAACAGGGGAACGAGCAGTACTTC. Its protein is CASSHKQGNEQYF.

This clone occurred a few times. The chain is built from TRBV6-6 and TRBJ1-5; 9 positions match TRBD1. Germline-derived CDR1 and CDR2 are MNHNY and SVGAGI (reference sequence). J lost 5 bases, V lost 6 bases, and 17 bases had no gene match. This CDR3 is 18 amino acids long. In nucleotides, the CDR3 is TGTGCCAGCAGCCGACTGAGTTGGGGACAGGGACTTGATCAGCCCCAGCATTTT. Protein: CASSRLSWGQGLDQPQHF.

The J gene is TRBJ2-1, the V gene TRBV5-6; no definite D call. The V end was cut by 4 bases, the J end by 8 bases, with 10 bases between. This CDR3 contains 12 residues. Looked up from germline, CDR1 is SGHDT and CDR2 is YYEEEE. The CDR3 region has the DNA TGTGCCAGCAGCGTTATGAGGTATGAGCAGTTCTTC. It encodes CASSVMRYEQFF.

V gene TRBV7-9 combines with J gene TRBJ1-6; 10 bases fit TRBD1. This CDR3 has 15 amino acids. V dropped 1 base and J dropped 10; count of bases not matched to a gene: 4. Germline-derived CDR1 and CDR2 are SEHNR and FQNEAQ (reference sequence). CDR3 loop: CASSLGGTGVSPLHF. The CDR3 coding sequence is TGTGCCAGCAGCTTAGGGGGGACAGGGGTGTCACCCCTCCACTTT.

The CDR3 region is CASRLGGGNQPQHF. The CDR3 bases are TGTGCCAGCAGGTTGGGGGGGGGCAATCAGCCCCAGCATTTT. This chain uses TRBV7-2 with TRBJ1-5; a weak D match, TRBD1 (5 bases). V lost 6 bases, J lost 2 bases, and 11 bases lay in between. The germline gives CDR1 SGHTA, CDR2 FQGNSA. The CDR3 length is 14 residues.

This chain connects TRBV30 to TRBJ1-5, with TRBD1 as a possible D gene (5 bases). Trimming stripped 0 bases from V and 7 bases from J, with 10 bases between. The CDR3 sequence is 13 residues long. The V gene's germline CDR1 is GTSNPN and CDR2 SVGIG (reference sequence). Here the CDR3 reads CAWSVQVGQPQHF. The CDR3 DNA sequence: TGTGCCTGGAGTGTACAGGTAGGACAGCCCCAGCATTTT.

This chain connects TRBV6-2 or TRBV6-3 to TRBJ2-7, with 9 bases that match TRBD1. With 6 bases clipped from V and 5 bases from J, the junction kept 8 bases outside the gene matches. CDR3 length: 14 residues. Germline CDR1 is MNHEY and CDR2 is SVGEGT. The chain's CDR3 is CASSPQGAMDEQYF. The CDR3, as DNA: TGTGCCAGCAGCCCACAGGGGGCAATGGACGAGCAGTACTTC.

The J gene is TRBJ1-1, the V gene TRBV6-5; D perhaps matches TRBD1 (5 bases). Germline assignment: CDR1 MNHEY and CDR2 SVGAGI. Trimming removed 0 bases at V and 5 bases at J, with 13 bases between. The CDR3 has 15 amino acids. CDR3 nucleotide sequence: TGTGCCAGCAGTTACTCGAGCCCGGGGGGTACTGAAGCTTTCTTT. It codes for CASSYSSPGGTEAFF.

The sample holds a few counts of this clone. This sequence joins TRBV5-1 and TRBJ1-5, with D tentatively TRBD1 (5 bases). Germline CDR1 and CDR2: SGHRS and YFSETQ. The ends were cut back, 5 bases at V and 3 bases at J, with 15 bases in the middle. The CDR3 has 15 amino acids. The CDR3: CASSMDGGNNQPQHF. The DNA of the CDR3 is TGCGCCAGCAGTATGGACGGGGGAAACAATCAGCCCCAGCATTTT.

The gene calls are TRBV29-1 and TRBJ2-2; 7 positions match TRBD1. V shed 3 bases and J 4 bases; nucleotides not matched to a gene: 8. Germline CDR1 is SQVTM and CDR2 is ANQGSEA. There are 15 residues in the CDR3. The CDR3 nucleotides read TGCAGCGTTGAGCCAAGGACAGGCCCCACCGGGGAGCTGTTTTTT. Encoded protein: CSVEPRTGPTGELFF.

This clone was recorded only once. The CDR3, as DNA: TGTGCCAGCACCGAAATACTAGCGGGGGTTTCCGGGGAGCTGTTTTTT. It encodes CASTEILAGVSGELFF. The chain joins TRBV7-2 to TRBJ2-2, with 11 bases that match TRBD2. Trimming took 7 bases from V and 6 from J; bases not matched to a gene: 10. The CDR3 runs to 16 residues. Looked up from germline, CDR1 is SGHTA and CDR2 is FQGNSA.

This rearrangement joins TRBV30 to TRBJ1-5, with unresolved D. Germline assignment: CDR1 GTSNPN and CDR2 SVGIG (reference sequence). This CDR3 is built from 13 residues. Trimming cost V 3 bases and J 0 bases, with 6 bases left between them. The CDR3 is CAWRQDSNQPQHF. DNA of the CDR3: TGTGCCTGGAGGCAGGATAGCAATCAGCCCCAGCATTTT.

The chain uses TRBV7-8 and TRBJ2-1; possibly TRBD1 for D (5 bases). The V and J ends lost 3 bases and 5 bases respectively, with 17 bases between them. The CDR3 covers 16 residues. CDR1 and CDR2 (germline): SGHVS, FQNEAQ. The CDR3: CASSFERTRNNNEQFF. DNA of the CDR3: TGTGCCAGCAGCTTCGAACGGACACGGAACAACAATGAGCAGTTCTTC.

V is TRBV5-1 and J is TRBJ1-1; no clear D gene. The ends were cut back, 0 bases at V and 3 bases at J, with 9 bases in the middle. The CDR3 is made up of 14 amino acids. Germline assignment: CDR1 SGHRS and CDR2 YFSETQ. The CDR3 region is CASSLGPLYTEAFF. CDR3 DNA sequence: TGCGCCAGCAGCTTGGGGCCTCTTTACACTGAAGCTTTCTTT.

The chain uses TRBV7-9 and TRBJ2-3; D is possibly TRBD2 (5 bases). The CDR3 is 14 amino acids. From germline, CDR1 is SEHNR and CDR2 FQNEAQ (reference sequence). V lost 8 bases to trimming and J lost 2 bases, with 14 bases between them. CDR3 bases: TGTGCCAGCCGTACGCCCCGGGACACAGATACGCAGTATTTT. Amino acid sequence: CASRTPRDTDTQYF.

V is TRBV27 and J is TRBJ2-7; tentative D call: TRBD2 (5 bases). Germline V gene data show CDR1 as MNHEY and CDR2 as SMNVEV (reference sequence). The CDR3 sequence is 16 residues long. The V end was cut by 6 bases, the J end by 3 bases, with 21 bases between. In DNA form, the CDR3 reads TGTGCCAGCAGCCGAAACGGGATTAACACCCTCTACGAGCAGTACTTC. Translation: CASSRNGINTLYEQYF.

CDR3 nucleotide sequence: TGTGCCAGCAGTCCTAGAAGAGTAGGTGAAGCTTTCTTT. Translating it yields CASSPRRVGEAFF. The rearrangement uses TRBV28 and TRBJ1-1; D is ambiguous. The CDR3 has 13 amino acids. Germline CDR1 is MDHEN and CDR2 is SYDVKM. The V end was cut by 5 bases, the J end by 7 bases, with 14 bases between.